This is a list of T cell receptor beta chains from one sample in a study of T cell responses to AZD1222 COVID-19 vaccine. Some clones are missing from TCRdb's copy, which holds only in-frame ones; the method was immunoSEQ multiplex PCR. The repertoire holds fewer than 150,000 clones, with approximately 90% as singletons. This sample comprised peripheral blood, obtained 28 days after the second AZD1222 dose. The receptors come from an adult who received the AZD1222 COVID-19 vaccine. The CDR3 runs from the conserved cysteine through the conserved F or W. The order of the fields is D gene, V gene, clone size, J gene, CDR3 protein, CDR3 DNA. A D gene is named only where the DNA matches it firmly. For some rows the clone size is stated as once, few or many, or as a class when expanded; others skip it.

TRBD2,TRBV3-1/TRBV3-2,.,TRBJ2-3,CASSWLAGGTTDTQYF,TGTGCCAGCAGCTGGTTAGCGGGGGGCACCACAGATACGCAGTATTTT
TRBD2,TRBV7-2,.,TRBJ2-1,CASSLRLLLAGGSYNEQFF,TGTGCCAGCAGCCTACGACTCTTACTAGCGGGGGGTTCCTACAATGAGCAGTTCTTC
.,TRBV5-1,.,TRBJ2-5,CASNLGETQYF,TGCGCCAGCAACTTGGGTGAGACCCAGTACTTC
.,TRBV14,once,TRBJ2-1,CASSQGLNDWYNEQFF,TGTGCCAGCAGCCAAGGACTCAACGACTGGTACAATGAGCAGTTCTTC
.,TRBV4-3,.,TRBJ2-3,CASSQGWASGEQYF,TGCGCCAGCAGCCAGGGCTGGGCCTCCGGGGAGCAGTATTTT
.,TRBV5-8,.,TRBJ2-7,CASSLEQPRRHEQYF,TGTGCCAGCAGCTTGGAACAGCCGAGGCGCCACGAGCAGTACTTC
.,TRBV6-2/TRBV6-3,.,TRBJ2-1,CASSYADWKEQFF,TGTGCCAGCAGTTACGCCGACTGGAAGGAGCAGTTCTTC
TRBD2,TRBV5-1,.,TRBJ2-5,CASSLVAGALEETQYF,TGCGCCAGCAGCTTGGTAGCGGGAGCGTTGGAAGAGACCCAGTACTTC
TRBD2,TRBV11-2,.,TRBJ2-7,CASSLRLAGRRVYEQYF,TGTGCCAGCAGCTTAAGACTAGCGGGACGAAGAGTCTACGAGCAGTACTTC
.,TRBV28,.,TRBJ1-4,CASVGTLNEKLFF,TGTGCCAGTGTTGGGACCCTTAATGAAAAACTGTTTTTT
.,TRBV29-1,.,TRBJ1-1,CSVAKAGTEAFF,TGCAGCGTTGCCAAGGCGGGGACTGAAGCTTTCTTT
.,TRBV19,.,TRBJ1-6,CASSILGSPLHF,TGTGCCAGTAGTATCTTAGGTTCACCCCTCCACTTT
TRBD2,TRBV6-2/TRBV6-3,.,TRBJ2-2,CASSPQGAGVGGELFF,TGTGCCAGCAGCCCCCAGGGAGCGGGAGTTGGCGGGGAGCTGTTTTTT
.,TRBV19,.,TRBJ1-6,CASSITREGSPLHF,TGTGCCAGTAGTATAACTCGAGAGGGATCACCCCTCCACTTT
.,TRBV28,.,TRBJ2-3,CASRIGDGEVDTQYF,TGTGCCAGCAGGATTGGGGACGGAGAGGTAGATACGCAGTATTTT
.,TRBV3-1/TRBV3-2,.,TRBJ2-7,CASSHLGKTYEQYF,TGTGCCAGCAGCCACTTAGGGAAGACCTACGAGCAGTACTTC
.,TRBV6-5,few,TRBJ2-7,CASSYYGGAGEQYF,TGTGCCAGCAGTTACTATGGCGGCGCTGGCGAGCAGTACTTC
.,TRBV5-6,.,TRBJ1-2,CASSTGTTNYGYTF,TGTGCCAGCAGCACCGGGACAACTAACTATGGCTACACCTTC
.,TRBV28,.,TRBJ1-6,CASSPLGNSPLHF,TGTGCCAGCAGTCCCCTGGGAAATTCACCCCTCCACTTT
.,TRBV20-1,.,TRBJ2-2,CSARDGGELFF,TGCAGTGCTAGAGATGGCGGGGAGCTGTTTTTT
.,TRBV11-2,.,TRBJ2-7,CASSLDPYRVEQYF,TGTGCCAGCAGCTTAGATCCCTACAGGGTGGAGCAGTACTTC
.,TRBV5-6,.,TRBJ1-2,CASSSPDGYNYGYTF,TGTGCCAGCAGCTCTCCGGACGGGTATAACTATGGCTACACCTTC
.,TRBV7-3,.,TRBJ2-2,CASSWRGGDPGELFF,TGTGCCAGCAGCTGGAGGGGAGGAGACCCCGGGGAGCTGTTTTTT
.,TRBV6-5,.,TRBJ1-3,CATGANTIYF,TGTGCCACCGGCGCCAACACCATATATTTT
TRBD1,TRBV7-9,.,TRBJ1-5,CASSSDRVNQPQHF,TGTGCCAGCAGCTCAGACAGGGTCAATCAGCCCCAGCATTTT
TRBD1,TRBV27,.,TRBJ2-7,CASWDSLSYEQYF,TGTGCCAGTTGGGACAGCCTCTCCTACGAGCAGTACTTC
TRBD2,TRBV2,.,TRBJ2-3,CASLGSGRALGASNPDTQYF,TGTGCCAGCCTCGGTAGCGGGAGGGCCCTCGGGGCCTCAAATCCAGATACGCAGTATTTT
.,TRBV4-1,.,TRBJ1-6,CASSQDSSSYNSPLHF,TGCGCCAGCAGCCAAGACAGTAGCTCCTATAATTCACCCCTCCACTTT
TRBD2,TRBV7-3,.,TRBJ2-2,CASSPPGTSGSGELFF,TGTGCCAGCAGCCCTCCCGGGACTAGCGGTTCCGGGGAGCTGTTTTTT
.,TRBV7-8,.,TRBJ2-1,CASSSQGGGAGEQFF,TGTGCCAGCAGCTCCCAAGGAGGGGGGGCCGGTGAGCAGTTCTTC